Listed below are T cell receptor beta chains from one sample, sequenced in a study of shared clonotypes between healthy human individuals. TCRdb's table, derived via immunoSEQ multiplex PCR, lists solely in-frame clones and lacks some. This table has about half a million clones, 70% to 80% appearing once. Sequencing used PBMCs. All receptors come from a woman aged 35 to 49 in good health. Some clones in this sample may be carry-over from other donors' samples. CDR3s include the opening cysteine and the closing phenylalanine or tryptophan. Fields, in order: clone size, V gene, CDR3 length, D gene, J gene, CDR3 DNA, CDR3 protein. A D gene is named only where the DNA matches it firmly. The size field is filled for only some rows; it gives once, few, many or a size class.

clone_size: -
v_call: TRBV7-2
cdr3_length: 13
d_call: -
j_call: TRBJ2-7
cdr3_nt: TGTGCCAGCGCGGGGTCGGGCGCACCTAAGCAGTACTTC
cdr3_aa: CASAGSGAPKQYF

clone_size: -
v_call: TRBV7-9
cdr3_length: 16
d_call: -
j_call: TRBJ1-2
cdr3_nt: TGTGCCAGCAGCTTAAGTACGACGGACCCTATTGGGGGCTACACCTTC
cdr3_aa: CASSLSTTDPIGGYTF

clone_size: -
v_call: TRBV4-3
cdr3_length: 16
d_call: -
j_call: TRBJ2-7
cdr3_nt: TGCGCCAGCAGCGAAGAGGGGGGGGGAAGCGTTTACGAGCAGTACTTC
cdr3_aa: CASSEEGGGSVYEQYF

clone_size: -
v_call: TRBV27
cdr3_length: 16
d_call: TRBD1
j_call: TRBJ2-1
cdr3_nt: TGTGCCAGCAGGCTCTCAGGACAGGGGGCTATGAATGAGCAGTTCTTC
cdr3_aa: CASRLSGQGAMNEQFF

clone_size: -
v_call: TRBV27
cdr3_length: 14
d_call: -
j_call: TRBJ2-3
cdr3_nt: TGTGCCAGCAGTTTAGGTCTGACAACAGATACGCAGTATTTT
cdr3_aa: CASSLGLTTDTQYF

clone_size: once
v_call: TRBV11-2
cdr3_length: 16
d_call: TRBD2
j_call: TRBJ2-5
cdr3_nt: TGTGCCAGCAGCCCGGGGACTAGCGGGGGGGTGGAGACCCAGTACTTC
cdr3_aa: CASSPGTSGGVETQYF

clone_size: -
v_call: TRBV28
cdr3_length: 14
d_call: -
j_call: TRBJ1-1
cdr3_nt: TGTGCCAGCACTATAGGGCAGGGGAACACTGAAGCTTTCTTT
cdr3_aa: CASTIGQGNTEAFF

clone_size: few
v_call: TRBV25-1
cdr3_length: 15
d_call: TRBD1
j_call: TRBJ2-5
cdr3_nt: TGTGCCAGCAGTGAGTTGACAGGGAAGGAAGAGACCCAGTACTTC
cdr3_aa: CASSELTGKEETQYF

clone_size: -
v_call: TRBV11-3
cdr3_length: 15
d_call: -
j_call: TRBJ2-1
cdr3_nt: TGTGCCAGCAGCTTACAGCTGAGCTCCTACAATGAGCAGTTCTTC
cdr3_aa: CASSLQLSSYNEQFF

clone_size: -
v_call: TRBV29-1
cdr3_length: 11
d_call: -
j_call: TRBJ1-1
cdr3_nt: TGCAGCGTTCCCAGGGGACCTGAAGCTTTCTTT
cdr3_aa: CSVPRGPEAFF

clone_size: -
v_call: TRBV6-1
cdr3_length: 15
d_call: TRBD1
j_call: TRBJ1-5
cdr3_nt: TGTGCCAGCACCTCGCCCCACAGGGGGGATCAGCCCCAGCATTTT
cdr3_aa: CASTSPHRGDQPQHF

clone_size: -
v_call: TRBV28
cdr3_length: 16
d_call: TRBD2
j_call: TRBJ2-7
cdr3_nt: TGTGCCAGCAGTTCCCCCGGACTAGGCTACCGCTACGAGCAGTACTTC
cdr3_aa: CASSSPGLGYRYEQYF

clone_size: -
v_call: TRBV9
cdr3_length: 13
d_call: -
j_call: TRBJ2-1
cdr3_nt: TGTGCCAGCAGCGGCCATCTTAGAGGTGAGCAGTTCTTC
cdr3_aa: CASSGHLRGEQFF

clone_size: -
v_call: TRBV11-1
cdr3_length: 14
d_call: -
j_call: TRBJ2-7
cdr3_nt: TGTGCCAGCAGCTACTCGGGGCAGGGGTACGAGCAGTACTTC
cdr3_aa: CASSYSGQGYEQYF

clone_size: -
v_call: TRBV9
cdr3_length: 18
d_call: -
j_call: TRBJ1-1
cdr3_nt: TGTGCCAGCAGCACCAAGCAGGGGCTCCTCCTCGGCAACACTGAAGCTTTCTTT
cdr3_aa: CASSTKQGLLLGNTEAFF

clone_size: -
v_call: TRBV7-9
cdr3_length: 15
d_call: -
j_call: TRBJ2-2
cdr3_nt: TGTGCCAGCACCTTGGGGGACGGATACACCGGGGAGCTGTTTTTT
cdr3_aa: CASTLGDGYTGELFF

clone_size: -
v_call: TRBV19
cdr3_length: 18
d_call: TRBD1
j_call: TRBJ1-5
cdr3_nt: TGTGCCAGTAGTAGCCCCCCCCTACCGGGACAGCGACAGGGGGCCCAGCATTTT
cdr3_aa: CASSSPPLPGQRQGAQHF

clone_size: -
v_call: TRBV28
cdr3_length: 13
d_call: -
j_call: TRBJ2-1
cdr3_nt: TGTGCCAGCAGTTTAGGAGGGGGCGGTGAGCAGTTCTTC
cdr3_aa: CASSLGGGGEQFF

clone_size: -
v_call: TRBV6-5
cdr3_length: 15
d_call: -
j_call: TRBJ1-2
cdr3_nt: TGTGCCAGCAGCCTCCTCCGGGCGACTAACTATGGCTACACCTTC
cdr3_aa: CASSLLRATNYGYTF

clone_size: -
v_call: TRBV27
cdr3_length: 14
d_call: -
j_call: TRBJ1-3
cdr3_nt: TGTGCCAGCAGGGGGGGAACGTCTGGAAACACCATATATTTT
cdr3_aa: CASRGGTSGNTIYF

clone_size: -
v_call: TRBV6-6
cdr3_length: 15
d_call: -
j_call: TRBJ1-4
cdr3_nt: TGTGCCAGCAGCTCCCCCCGACAGATTAATGAAAAACTGTTTTTT
cdr3_aa: CASSSPRQINEKLFF

clone_size: -
v_call: TRBV6-5
cdr3_length: 13
d_call: TRBD1
j_call: TRBJ1-1
cdr3_nt: TGTGCCAGCAGTCGTGACAGGGACACTGAAGCTTTCTTT
cdr3_aa: CASSRDRDTEAFF

clone_size: -
v_call: TRBV5-1
cdr3_length: 16
d_call: -
j_call: TRBJ2-6
cdr3_nt: TGCGCCAGCAGCTTGACGGCATCCTCTGGGGCCAACGTCCTGACTTTC
cdr3_aa: CASSLTASSGANVLTF

clone_size: -
v_call: TRBV10-3
cdr3_length: 13
d_call: -
j_call: TRBJ2-5
cdr3_nt: TGTGCCATCAGTGCCCCGGGGGATGAGACCCAGTACTTC
cdr3_aa: CAISAPGDETQYF

clone_size: -
v_call: TRBV30
cdr3_length: 14
d_call: -
j_call: TRBJ2-3
cdr3_nt: TGTGCCTGGAGTGTTCTGGGTAGCACAGATACGCAGTATTTT
cdr3_aa: CAWSVLGSTDTQYF

clone_size: -
v_call: TRBV11-2
cdr3_length: 13
d_call: -
j_call: TRBJ2-1
cdr3_nt: TGTGCCAGCAGCCTGGACTCCTTCAATGAGCAGTTCTTC
cdr3_aa: CASSLDSFNEQFF

clone_size: -
v_call: TRBV11-2
cdr3_length: 16
d_call: TRBD2
j_call: TRBJ2-3
cdr3_nt: TGTGCCAGCAGCCAGCTAGCGGGATTTACGGCAGATACGCAGTATTTT
cdr3_aa: CASSQLAGFTADTQYF

clone_size: many
v_call: TRBV18
cdr3_length: 14
d_call: -
j_call: TRBJ1-2
cdr3_nt: TGTGCCAGCTCACCTGACACACGGAGCTATGGCTACACCTTC
cdr3_aa: CASSPDTRSYGYTF

clone_size: -
v_call: TRBV25-1
cdr3_length: 15
d_call: TRBD1
j_call: TRBJ2-1
cdr3_nt: TGTGCCAGCAGTGACCCGGGACAGGGGGACAATGAGCAGTTCTTC
cdr3_aa: CASSDPGQGDNEQFF

clone_size: -
v_call: TRBV11-2
cdr3_length: 12
d_call: -
j_call: TRBJ1-1
cdr3_nt: TGTGCCAGCAGCTTCCCCCCCTCGGACACCAACTTT
cdr3_aa: CASSFPPSDTNF

clone_size: -
v_call: TRBV9
cdr3_length: 18
d_call: TRBD1
j_call: TRBJ2-2
cdr3_nt: TGTGCCAGCAGGAGCCCTGGACAGGGGGCGCGCTGGACCGGGGAGCTGTTTTTT
cdr3_aa: CASRSPGQGARWTGELFF

clone_size: -
v_call: TRBV11-2
cdr3_length: 12
d_call: -
j_call: TRBJ2-7
cdr3_nt: TGTGCCAGCAGGGCAGAGACCTTCGAGCAGTACTTC
cdr3_aa: CASRAETFEQYF

clone_size: -
v_call: TRBV11-3
cdr3_length: 13
d_call: -
j_call: TRBJ2-1
cdr3_nt: TGTGCCAGCAGCTTAGCCAACTACAATGAGCAGTTCTTC
cdr3_aa: CASSLANYNEQFF

clone_size: -
v_call: TRBV7-9
cdr3_length: 15
d_call: TRBD1
j_call: TRBJ2-3
cdr3_nt: TGTGCCAGCAGCTTAGACAGGGGGCATACAGATACGCAGTATTTT
cdr3_aa: CASSLDRGHTDTQYF

clone_size: once
v_call: TRBV27
cdr3_length: 17
d_call: -
j_call: TRBJ2-1
cdr3_nt: TGTGCCAGCAGTCCTATGTTTAGGGCGGGGACCTACAATGAGCAGTTCTTC
cdr3_aa: CASSPMFRAGTYNEQFF

clone_size: -
v_call: TRBV5-1
cdr3_length: 13
d_call: TRBD1
j_call: TRBJ2-7
cdr3_nt: TGCGCCAGCAGCCAGGGACAGGGCTCCGAGCAGTACTTC
cdr3_aa: CASSQGQGSEQYF

clone_size: -
v_call: TRBV27
cdr3_length: 14
d_call: -
j_call: TRBJ1-2
cdr3_nt: TGTGCCAGCAGAGGGGTTCTGGCGGGGAGTCCCTACACCTTC
cdr3_aa: CASRGVLAGSPYTF

clone_size: -
v_call: TRBV7-2
cdr3_length: 12
d_call: -
j_call: TRBJ2-3
cdr3_nt: TGTGCCAGCAGCTTCACACCCCCCACGCAGTATTTT
cdr3_aa: CASSFTPPTQYF

clone_size: -
v_call: TRBV4-1
cdr3_length: 14
d_call: -
j_call: TRBJ2-1
cdr3_nt: TGCGCCAGCAGCCCAGCGGAAGTCTACAATGAGCAGTTCTTC
cdr3_aa: CASSPAEVYNEQFF

clone_size: -
v_call: TRBV4-2
cdr3_length: 15
d_call: TRBD2
j_call: TRBJ2-3
cdr3_nt: TGTGCCAGCAGCCTGCGGGAGGGCCGCACAGATACGCAGTATTTT
cdr3_aa: CASSLREGRTDTQYF

clone_size: -
v_call: TRBV5-1
cdr3_length: 13
d_call: -
j_call: TRBJ1-1
cdr3_nt: TGCGCCAGCAGCTCTCAGACGAACACTGAAGCTTTCTTT
cdr3_aa: CASSSQTNTEAFF

clone_size: -
v_call: TRBV28
cdr3_length: 12
d_call: TRBD1
j_call: TRBJ2-7
cdr3_nt: TGTGCCAGCAGTATCCGGACAGGGGAGCAGTACTTC
cdr3_aa: CASSIRTGEQYF

clone_size: -
v_call: TRBV29-1
cdr3_length: 13
d_call: -
j_call: TRBJ1-5
cdr3_nt: TGCAGCGCGGGCAGGTCAATAGATCAGCCCCAGCATTTT
cdr3_aa: CSAGRSIDQPQHF

clone_size: -
v_call: TRBV10-3
cdr3_length: 15
d_call: -
j_call: TRBJ2-3
cdr3_nt: TGTGCCATCAGTGAGTCCGGGGACAGCACAGATACGCAGTATTTT
cdr3_aa: CAISESGDSTDTQYF

clone_size: once
v_call: TRBV7-9
cdr3_length: 16
d_call: TRBD2
j_call: TRBJ2-5
cdr3_nt: TGTGCCAGCAGCAGAAGACTAGCGAATTTCCAAGAGACCCAGTACTTC
cdr3_aa: CASSRRLANFQETQYF

clone_size: many
v_call: TRBV4-3
cdr3_length: 16
d_call: -
j_call: TRBJ2-7
cdr3_nt: TGCGCCAGCAGCCAAGATCATGGTAGCGGAGCCTACGAGCAGTACTTC
cdr3_aa: CASSQDHGSGAYEQYF

clone_size: -
v_call: TRBV30
cdr3_length: 14
d_call: TRBD1
j_call: TRBJ2-5
cdr3_nt: TGTGCCTGGAGTGGGACAGGGGGCCAAGAGACCCAGTACTTC
cdr3_aa: CAWSGTGGQETQYF

clone_size: few
v_call: TRBV29-1
cdr3_length: 14
d_call: TRBD1
j_call: TRBJ1-5
cdr3_nt: TGCAGCGTCGGGGGACAGGGGGCAGGTCAGCCCCAGCATTTT
cdr3_aa: CSVGGQGAGQPQHF

clone_size: -
v_call: TRBV6-5
cdr3_length: 16
d_call: TRBD2
j_call: TRBJ2-5
cdr3_nt: TGTGCCAGCAGTTACTCCGCGGGGAGGGCCAAAGAGACCCAGTACTTC
cdr3_aa: CASSYSAGRAKETQYF

clone_size: once
v_call: TRBV7-2
cdr3_length: 16
d_call: -
j_call: TRBJ2-2
cdr3_nt: TGTGCCAGCAGCCAACAGGGCGTAAGAGCGACCGGGGAGCTGTTTTTT
cdr3_aa: CASSQQGVRATGELFF

clone_size: -
v_call: TRBV27
cdr3_length: 14
d_call: -
j_call: TRBJ1-6
cdr3_nt: TGTGCCAGCAGTCTTACAGGGTACAATTCACCCCTCCACTTT
cdr3_aa: CASSLTGYNSPLHF

clone_size: -
v_call: TRBV10-3
cdr3_length: 14
d_call: -
j_call: TRBJ1-1
cdr3_nt: TGTGCCATCACTGATGGCAGGTCGAACACCGAAGCTTTCTTT
cdr3_aa: CAITDGRSNTEAFF

clone_size: -
v_call: TRBV6-1
cdr3_length: 14
d_call: TRBD1
j_call: TRBJ1-4
cdr3_nt: TGTGCCAGCAACATGGACAGGCTGAATGAAAAACTGTTTTTT
cdr3_aa: CASNMDRLNEKLFF

clone_size: -
v_call: TRBV5-1
cdr3_length: 14
d_call: TRBD1
j_call: TRBJ2-7
cdr3_nt: TGCGCCAGCAGTGCAGGGGGTAGCATTTACGAGCAGTACTTC
cdr3_aa: CASSAGGSIYEQYF

clone_size: -
v_call: TRBV19
cdr3_length: 15
d_call: -
j_call: TRBJ2-3
cdr3_nt: TGTGCCAGTAGTGGCCGGGTTGGGGGCGCAGATACGCAGTATTTT
cdr3_aa: CASSGRVGGADTQYF

clone_size: -
v_call: TRBV5-1
cdr3_length: 12
d_call: -
j_call: TRBJ2-7
cdr3_nt: TGCGCCAGCAGCTTGGTAGGGGACGAGCAGTACTTC
cdr3_aa: CASSLVGDEQYF

clone_size: -
v_call: TRBV6-1
cdr3_length: 15
d_call: TRBD1
j_call: TRBJ1-1
cdr3_nt: TGTGCCAGCAGTGATAGGGGGCAGGTGGACACTGAAGCTTTCTTT
cdr3_aa: CASSDRGQVDTEAFF

clone_size: once
v_call: TRBV18
cdr3_length: 16
d_call: -
j_call: TRBJ1-2
cdr3_nt: TGTGCCAGCTCACCACCCGGGGAAACCCCATACTATGGCTACACCTTC
cdr3_aa: CASSPPGETPYYGYTF

clone_size: once
v_call: TRBV7-2
cdr3_length: 16
d_call: -
j_call: TRBJ1-2
cdr3_nt: TGTGCCAGCAGCCCCCGAGGTCCAGGGCTCAACTATGGCTACACCTTC
cdr3_aa: CASSPRGPGLNYGYTF

clone_size: -
v_call: TRBV15
cdr3_length: 15
d_call: TRBD1
j_call: TRBJ1-2
cdr3_nt: TGTGCCACCAGCAGGAGGGGGGACAGGGTTGGTGGCTACACCTTC
cdr3_aa: CATSRRGDRVGGYTF